The next 5 T cell receptor beta chains were all read from a single sample in a study of blood T cell repertoires in COVID-19. Data came from immunoSEQ multiplex PCR; TCRdb stores just in-frame clones and leaves some out. This table has tens of thousands of clones, around 80% appearing once. Sequenced input: peripheral blood. Receptors originate from a human donor in a cohort sampled during active COVID-19.

A few counts support this clone. This rearrangement joins TRBV24-1 to TRBJ2-1; 10 bases map to TRBD2. The CDR3 loop spans 15 amino acids. Per germline, CDR1 KGHDR and CDR2 SFDVKD. With V trimmed by 5 bases and J by 7 bases, 7 bases remained unmatched. The CDR3 loop reads CATSALAGVGNEQFF. The CDR3 nucleotides are TGTGCCACCAGTGCCCTAGCGGGAGTGGGGAATGAGCAGTTCTTC.

This clone was seen a single time. The V and J genes are TRBV6-5 and TRBJ2-2, with D maybe TRBD2 (7 bases). CDR1 MNHEY and CDR2 SVGAGI come from the germline V gene. V was cut by 0 bases and J by 9 bases, with 14 bases left in between. The CDR3 is 15 residues long. The CDR3 DNA sequence: TGTGCCAGCAGTTACTCGGGGGGGGGCGGACGGGAGCTGTTTTTT. As protein: CASSYSGGGGRELFF.

This chain links TRBV12-3 or TRBV12-4 with TRBJ1-1; D might be TRBD1 (6 bases). Trimming removed 5 bases from V and 7 bases from J, with 11 bases in between. The CDR3 sequence is 12 residues long. The CDR3 sequence is CASSPTGIEAFF. Written as DNA, the CDR3 is TGTGCCAGCAGTCCTACAGGGATTGAAGCTTTCTTT.

This clone turned up a few times. The CDR3 DNA reads as TGTGCCAGCAGTTACGGAGGTGGAGGCGGAGCTTTCTTT. It translates to CASSYGGGGGAFF. The chain links TRBV6-2 or TRBV6-3 to TRBJ1-1, with D hard to call. Germline CDR1 and CDR2: MNHEY and SVGEGT. Deletions cut 2 bases from V and 10 bases from J, with 14 bases between. The CDR3 consists of 13 residues.

CDR3 in amino acids: CASSFPRRTGANYGYTF. The CDR3 nucleotides are TGTGCCAGCAGCTTCCCACGTCGGACAGGAGCTAACTATGGCTACACCTTC. This sequence joins TRBV7-9 and TRBJ1-2; 7 bases are a match to TRBD1. V lost 3 bases and J lost 0; bases outside the gene matches: 10. The CDR3 spans 17 residues. Germline V gene sequence: CDR1 SEHNR, CDR2 FQNEAQ (reference sequence).